In this sample, the clone carrying this TCR beta chain turned up many times. Its matching antigen is unknown. Donors were ostensibly healthy at sampling, although undocumented immune exposures were probable. The data belong to a study of cytomegalovirus exposure and HLA in healthy donors. At the level of the study: Clustering assigned about four fifths of the approximately 400 genotyped donors to the Caucasian-associated ancestry cluster. Findings and limits, study-wide: With later analysis, a missense DCLRE1C variant became linked to TCR beta V- and J-gene trimming. Most likely, a cluster of highly shared sequence variants arose as a sequencing artifact.

A multiplex PCR was run with 60 Vbeta primers and 13 Jbeta primers. The assay was immunoSEQ multiplex PCR, and TCRdb's table has in-frame clones only and misses some. In the table there are roughly 120,000 clones, around 84% of which are singletons. The receptor's source is a woman aged 25 to 39 in good health and CMV-seropositive. The sequenced sample was PBMCs.

This chain's CDR3 is CAWTMGGPYNEQFF. CDR3 in DNA: TGTGCCTGGACTATGGGGGGGCCCTACAATGAGCAGTTCTTC. V usage is TRBV30 and J usage is TRBJ2-1, with D maybe TRBD2 (7 bases). Between the trimmed V and J ends, which lost 4 bases and 2 bases, there was a span of 12 bases. Germline assignment: CDR1 GTSNPN and CDR2 SVGIG (reference sequence). This CDR3 is 14 amino acids long.